These 16 T cell receptor beta chains came from one sample sequenced in a study of regulatory T cells in long-lasting Graves disease. Libraries of TCR beta came from iRepertoire HTBI primers plus Arm-PCR of CDR3 regions. TCRdb re-called the multiplex PCR reads with MiXCR, one entry per CDR3 protein. The profile shows 680,000 or so distinct CDR3 sequences, 16% of them singletons. This sample's time point: newly diagnosed GD, antithyroid drugs for less than 3 months. The TCR library was made from RNA that had been extracted from PBMCs in TRIzol. The same data also went into a second study, on T cells in Graves' hyperthyroidism and ophthalmopathy.

The sequenced sample was peripheral blood mononuclear cells (PBMCs), obtained at new diagnosis, from a patient treated with antithyroid drugs. The receptors shown here come from a woman aged 25 to 39 with Graves disease.

This clonotype was seen ten or more times. This chain connects TRBV14 to TRBJ1-1; D perhaps matches TRBD1 (5 bases). This CDR3 region has 16 residues. Trimming cost V 2 bases and J 5 bases, with 18 bases left between them. Germline lookup yields CDR1 SGHDN and CDR2 FVKESK. CDR3 bases: TGTGCCAGCAGCCAAATTACGGGACGGGGATTGACTGAAGCTTTCTTT. It codes for CASSQITGRGLTEAFF. Combining the CDR3 with reference TRBV14 and TRBJ1-1 gives the whole variable domain EAGVTQFPSHSVIEKGQTVTLRCDPISGHDNLYWYRRVMGKEIKFLLHFVKESKQDESGMPNNRFLAERTGGTYSTLKVQPAELEDSGVYFCASSQITGRGLTEAFFGQGTRLTVV.

With regard to this clonotype: Since a much larger clone is just one base distant, this may be a read error. This chain uses TRBV5-1 with TRBJ1-2; D ambiguous. Germline V gene data show CDR1 as SGHRS and CDR2 as YFSETQ. This CDR3 is 14 amino acids long. CDR3 sequence (DNA): TGCGCCGGCAGCCCCTCGGACGGACGGGGTGGCTACACCTTC. Translation: CAGSPSDGRGGYTF. Full variable domain (missing parts from reference TRBV5-1 and TRBJ1-2): KAGVTQTPRYLIKTRGQQVTLSCSPISGHRSVSWYQQTPGQGLQFLFEYFSETQRNKGNFPGRFSGRQFSNSRSEMNVSTLELGDSALYLCAGSPSDGRGGYTFGSGTRLTVV.

This clonotype was observed a handful of times. The CDR3 here is CASSGRPSHTGELFF. In nucleotides, the CDR3 is TGTGCCAGCAGCGGCAGACCCTCCCACACCGGGGAGCTGTTTTTT. V gene TRBV9 combines with J gene TRBJ2-2; no reliable D call. The V gene's germline CDR1 is SGDLS and CDR2 YYNGEE. V was shortened by 3 bases and J by 3 bases, with 12 bases between the two germline ends. This CDR3 spans 15 amino acids.

This clonotype has a count of ten or more. The chain recombines TRBV25-1 with TRBJ1-1; maybe TRBD1 (5 bases). CDR1 and CDR2 from the germline V gene are MGHDK and SYGVNS. The length of the CDR3 is 13 residues. The germline V and J ends were trimmed by 8 bases and 4 bases, with 14 bases remaining between them. CDR3 sequence (DNA): TGTGCCAGCTCTCTGGGACTGGTCACTGAAGCTTTCTTT. Translated: CASSLGLVTEAFF.

This clonotype was seen many times. The chain joins TRBV12-3 or TRBV12-4 to TRBJ1-6; D unresolved. The CDR3 consists of 15 residues. V lost 3 bases and J 7 bases, leaving 13 bases between the germline ends. CDR3 nucleotides: TGTGCCAGCAGTTTTGCCCGGACGGCCAATTCACCCCTCCACTTT. This sequence encodes CASSFARTANSPLHF.

In its sample, this clonotype was seen many times. The chain recombines TRBV12-3 or TRBV12-4 with TRBJ1-1; D possibly corresponds to TRBD1 (5 bases). V dropped 4 bases and J dropped 3 bases, with 12 bases sitting between them. The CDR3 spans 14 residues. CDR3 coding DNA: TGTGCCAGCAGTTCTGGGGGTCGGGACACTGAAGCTTTCTTT. As protein: CASSSGGRDTEAFF.

J is TRBJ1-6 and V is TRBV20-1, with 7 bases that match TRBD1. Germline trimming cut 2 bases from V and 4 bases from J; bases unmatched to any gene: 2. The CDR3 totals 14 residues. CDR1 is DFQATT and CDR2 is SNEGSKA in the germline V gene (reference sequence). The CDR3 bases are TGCAGTGCTAGACCGGGACAGTATAATTCACCCCTCCACTTT. It is translated as CSARPGQYNSPLHF.

This clonotype was picked up many times. CDR3 sequence reads: CASSLAGGYSYEQYF. CDR3 nucleotide sequence: TGTGCCAGCAGTTTGGCGGGGGGGTACTCCTACGAGCAGTACTTC. This sequence joins TRBV12-3 or TRBV12-4 and TRBJ2-7, with 9 nucleotides matching TRBD2. CDR3 length equals 15 residues. The ends lost 3 bases at V and 0 bases at J; junction bases unmatched: 3.

This clonotype was seen a handful of times. The chain has TRBV24-1 and TRBJ2-3; D uncertain. Trimming took 8 bases from V and 2 from J, leaving 10 bases between them. Germline CDR1 and CDR2: KGHDR and SFDVKD. The CDR3 consists of 13 residues. CDR3 in amino acids: CATNGGNTDTQYF. The CDR3 DNA reads TGTGCCACCAATGGCGGAAACACAGATACGCAGTATTTT.

In this sample, this clonotype turned up many times. The rearrangement uses TRBV7-8 and TRBJ2-3, with 11 bases matching TRBD2. Germline V lookup: CDR1 SGHVS, CDR2 FQNEAQ. The CDR3 is 17 amino acids. The junction had 5 bases not matched to a gene; V was cut back by 3 bases and J by 0 bases. The DNA for the CDR3 is TGTGCCAGCAGCTTTAGCGGGAGGGCCATCAGCACAGATACGCAGTATTTT. As protein: CASSFSGRAISTDTQYF.

V and J are TRBV6-2 or TRBV6-3 and TRBJ2-5, with TRBD1 matching over 7 bases. The V gene's germline CDR1 is MNHEY and CDR2 SVGEGT. V trimming: 5 bases; J trimming: 5 bases; junction bases outside the gene matches: 5. The CDR3 is 13 residues long. The CDR3 loop reads CASSETGWETQYF. As DNA, the CDR3 is TGTGCCAGCAGTGAGACAGGGTGGGAGACCCAGTACTTC.

This clonotype was seen at least ten times. The junction differs from germline at one of its ends, possibly a read error. This rearrangement joins TRBV5-1 to TRBJ1-1, with D possibly TRBD1 on 5 matching bases. Germline CDR1 SGHRS, CDR2 YFSETQ. The CDR3 totals 13 residues. CDR3 bases: TGTGCCAGCAACCCGGGACTAAACACTGAAGCTTTCTTT. Its translation is CASNPGLNTEAFF.

This clonotype was seen at least ten times. The chain links TRBV6-2 or TRBV6-3 to TRBJ1-5, with unresolved D. V was shortened by 5 bases and J by 9 bases, with 8 bases between the two germline ends. CDR3 size: 11 residues. Germline V CDR1 and CDR2: MNHEY, SVGEGT. The CDR3 sequence is CASSINGPQHF. The CDR3 DNA follows: TGTGCCAGCAGTATTAATGGGCCCCAGCATTTT.

This clonotype was observed many times. This chain uses TRBV2 with TRBJ2-2, with D perhaps TRBD2 (5 bases). Germline V gene sequence: CDR1 SNHLY, CDR2 FYNNEI. This CDR3 is 14 amino acids long. Trimming pared 6 bases from V and 2 bases from J, leaving 10 bases between. The CDR3 DNA follows: TGTGCCAGCAGATCGGGGTTTAACACCGGGGAGCTGTTTTTT. Translating it yields CASRSGFNTGELFF.

In its sample, this clonotype was seen many times. The CDR3 reads CAWSVAGGGDEQFF. CDR3 nucleotides: TGTGCCTGGAGTGTAGCGGGAGGCGGCGATGAGCAGTTCTTC. The V call is TRBV30, the J call TRBJ2-1, with 9 bases lining up with TRBD2. Germline-derived CDR1 and CDR2 are GTSNPN and SVGIG (reference sequence). V gave up 0 bases and J gave up 8 bases; unmatched junction bases: 5. The CDR3 runs to 14 residues.

This clonotype has only a few counts. The J gene is TRBJ2-5, the V gene TRBV9, with D possibly TRBD2 on 5 matching bases. Germline-derived CDR1 and CDR2 are SGDLS and YYNGEE. This CDR3 has 13 residues. Trimming stripped 6 bases from V and 4 bases from J, with 13 bases between. CDR3 DNA: TGTGCCAGCAATCTTCGGGATGGAGAGACCCAGTACTTC. Protein: CASNLRDGETQYF. The entire variable domain, with the rest obtained from reference TRBV9 and TRBJ2-5, is as follows: DSGVTQTPKHLITATGQRVTLRCSPRSGDLSVYWYQQSLDQGLQFLIQYYNGEERAKGNILERFSAQQFPDLHSELNLSSLELGDSALYFCASNLRDGETQYFGPGTRLLVL.